This passage covers 21 T cell receptor beta chains from one sample sequenced in a study of shared clonotypes between healthy human individuals. Assay used: immunoSEQ multiplex PCR; TCRdb lists only in-frame clones, some missing. The sample contains around 600,000 clones, almost 97% of which appear only once. The sample consisted of naive CD4+ T cells sorted from blood. The subset is: CD45RA+ positively selected. The receptor source for this set is a woman aged 25 to 39 in good health.

The chain is built from TRBV11-1 and TRBJ2-7; unclear D gene. Germline V gene data show CDR1 as SGHAT and CDR2 as FQDESV (reference sequence). Trimming shortened V by 5 bases and J by 2 bases, and 13 bases separated the two germline ends. CDR3 length equals 14 residues. In DNA form, the CDR3 reads TGTGCCAGCAGCCCCAGGTCAGTCGCCTACGAGCAGTACTTC. This encodes CASSPRSVAYEQYF.

The gene calls are TRBV4-1 and TRBJ2-7; 11 bases align to TRBD1. The CDR3 consists of 15 residues. Trimming cost V 0 bases and J 8 bases; bases outside gene matches: 6. Germline V CDR1 and CDR2: MGHRA, YSYEKL. The CDR3 loop reads CASSQDLGTGGKQYF. In nucleotides, the CDR3 is TGCGCCAGCAGCCAAGATCTCGGGACAGGGGGTAAGCAGTACTTC.

A few counts support this clone. V is TRBV19 and J is TRBJ1-3; the match to TRBD1 covers 7 bases. CDR1 and CDR2 from the germline V gene are LNHDA and SQIVND (reference sequence). V lost 3 bases and J lost 10; bases outside the gene matches: 6. The CDR3 has 13 amino acids. CDR3 in amino acids: CASSMVHRGTIYF. CDR3 nucleotides: TGTGCCAGTAGTATGGTACACAGGGGAACCATATATTTT.

This clone was observed a single time. The V and J genes are TRBV27 and TRBJ2-7; 8 bases fit TRBD2. Unmatched junction bases numbered 4, after V lost 2 bases and J lost 4 bases. This CDR3 is built from 14 residues. Germline V lookup: CDR1 MNHEY, CDR2 SMNVEV (reference sequence). The CDR3: CASSLSGSLYEQYF. Written as DNA, the CDR3 is TGTGCCAGCAGTTTAAGCGGGAGTTTATACGAGCAGTACTTC.

The chain has TRBV10-2 and TRBJ2-1; TRBD2 matches 9 bases. With 3 bases clipped from V and 7 bases from J, the junction kept 7 bases outside the gene matches. CDR1 and CDR2 from the germline V gene are WSHSY and SAAADI. The CDR3 is 15 residues long. Here the CDR3 DNA reads TGCGCCAGCAGTGACGCGGGAGGGGTCTTGAATGAGCAGTTCTTC. It translates to CASSDAGGVLNEQFF.

CDR3 region: CASRGDTGYGYTF. The DNA of the CDR3 is TGTGCCAGCAGGGGGGACACGGGCTATGGCTACACCTTC. The chain couples TRBV28 to TRBJ1-2; maybe TRBD1 (6 bases). CDR1 is MDHEN and CDR2 is SYDVKM in the germline V gene. The V gene lost 6 bases and the J gene lost 4 bases, with 12 bases spanning the gap. The CDR3 has 13 amino acids.

The chain carries TRBV10-3 and TRBJ2-2; TRBD2 aligns across 10 bases. This CDR3 is built from 17 residues. Trimming took 1 base from V and 1 from J; bases not matched to a gene: 3. Germline V gives CDR1 ENHRY, CDR2 SYGVKD. The CDR3 loop is CAISEFWTSGNTGELFF. The CDR3 DNA reads as TGTGCCATCAGTGAGTTCTGGACTAGCGGGAACACCGGGGAGCTGTTTTTT.

This chain connects TRBV29-1 to TRBJ2-1; TRBD1 matches at 10 bases. This CDR3 spans 14 amino acids. The V and J ends lost 6 bases and 10 bases, in that order; junction bases with no gene match: 12. The germline V gene has CDR1 SQVTM and CDR2 ANQGSEA. The CDR3 DNA reads as TGCAGCGTGGACGACAGGGGGCCCCACGGGGAGCAGTTCTTC. This sequence encodes CSVDDRGPHGEQFF.

This chain joins TRBV6-4 and TRBJ1-2; 9 bases align to TRBD1. V gave up 7 bases and J gave up 3 bases; unmatched junction bases: 9. Germline V CDR1 and CDR2: MRHNA, SNTAGT. The CDR3 is 15 amino acids. CDR3 coding DNA: TGTGCCAGCACCTTATCCTGGGACAGGGACTATGGCTACACCTTC. Its translation: CASTLSWDRDYGYTF.

This clone has only one observation. The same CDR3 can be traced to other DNA sequences in this sample. The chain joins TRBV18 to TRBJ2-2, with D unclear. This CDR3 has 13 amino acids. V was trimmed by 2 bases and J by 2 bases, leaving 3 bases between them. Germline lookup yields CDR1 KGHSH and CDR2 LQKENI. The CDR3 region is CASSPSNTGELFF. DNA for the CDR3: TGTGCCAGCTCACCATCCAACACCGGGGAGCTGTTTTTT.

The chain joins TRBV19 to TRBJ2-1, with 13 bases aligning to TRBD2. CDR3 length: 17 residues. Trimming cost V 3 bases and J 4 bases; bases outside gene matches: 6. In germline, CDR1 is LNHDA, CDR2 SQIVND (reference sequence). CDR3 nucleotides: TGTGCCAGTAGTATGGCACTAGCGGGAGGGATATACAATGAGCAGTTCTTC. This sequence encodes CASSMALAGGIYNEQFF.

The V call is TRBV7-2, the J call TRBJ2-3, with D maybe TRBD2 (6 bases). This CDR3 region has 18 residues. CDR1 is SGHTA and CDR2 is FQGNSA in the germline V gene. Trimming removed 5 bases from V and 0 bases from J, with 21 bases in between. This chain's CDR3 is CASSGGGGAFGSTDTQYF. The CDR3 DNA sequence: TGTGCCAGCAGCGGCGGAGGCGGGGCCTTCGGGAGCACAGATACGCAGTATTTT.

The rearrangement joins TRBV27 to TRBJ2-3; D possibly uses TRBD1 or TRBD2 (5 bases each). The CDR3 has 15 amino acids. Trimming left V 6 bases short and J 0 bases short, with 13 bases between. Germline loops: CDR1 MNHEY, CDR2 SMNVEV (reference sequence). DNA for the CDR3: TGTGCCAGCAGCCGCTCAGGGAGAAGCACAGATACGCAGTATTTT. Protein sequence: CASSRSGRSTDTQYF.

V is TRBV5-1 and J is TRBJ1-4, with a weak D call TRBD1 (5 bases). Trimming pared 0 bases from V and 10 bases from J, leaving 16 bases between. CDR3 size: 15 residues. Per germline, CDR1 SGHRS and CDR2 YFSETQ. The chain's CDR3 is CASSLEPPPGGKLFF. The CDR3 DNA sequence: TGCGCCAGCAGCTTGGAACCCCCCCCGGGGGGAAAACTGTTTTTT.

The chain links TRBV2 to TRBJ2-5; the D is unclear. The CDR3 runs to 13 residues. The germline V and J ends were trimmed by 5 bases and 7 bases, with 14 bases remaining between them. CDR1 SNHLY and CDR2 FYNNEI come from the germline V gene. The CDR3 nucleotides are TGTGCCAGCAGTCCCTCGTTGCGAGGGACCCAGTACTTC. Residues: CASSPSLRGTQYF.

The chain carries TRBV18 and TRBJ2-5; the D gene is possibly TRBD1 (6 bases). Trimming took off 3 bases at V and 5 bases at J, with 16 bases between the two ends. Per the germline V gene, CDR1 is KGHSH and CDR2 is LQKENI. This CDR3 contains 15 residues. The CDR3 spells CASSPWDTSGETQYF. The DNA for the CDR3 is TGTGCCAGCTCACCTTGGGACACCTCTGGGGAGACCCAGTACTTC.

V and J are TRBV11-1 and TRBJ1-3, with D hard to call. Germline V gives CDR1 SGHAT, CDR2 FQDESV (reference sequence). The germline V and J ends were trimmed by 2 bases and 4 bases, with 15 bases remaining between them. This CDR3 region has 16 residues. The CDR3 reads CASSLSSSRQGNTIYF. The CDR3 DNA sequence: TGTGCCAGCAGCTTAAGTTCGTCCCGACAAGGAAACACCATATATTTT.

The chain employs TRBV4-1 and TRBJ2-7; 8 bases line up with TRBD2. This CDR3 has 16 residues. With 0 bases clipped from V and 3 bases from J, the junction kept 7 bases outside the gene matches. Germline lookup yields CDR1 MGHRA and CDR2 YSYEKL. As DNA, the CDR3 is TGCGCCAGCAGCCAAGAAATCAGCGGGGGAAGCTACGAGCAGTACTTC. Translating it yields CASSQEISGGSYEQYF.

V and J are TRBV2 and TRBJ2-7, with D possibly TRBD2 on 5 matching bases. The ends were cut back, 7 bases at V and 0 bases at J, with 10 bases in the middle. CDR3 size: 13 residues. From germline, CDR1 is SNHLY and CDR2 FYNNEI. DNA for the CDR3: TGTGCCAGCAAGTCTAGCACCTCCTACGAGCAGTACTTC. This sequence encodes CASKSSTSYEQYF.

This chain joins TRBV4-1 and TRBJ1-4; D perhaps matches TRBD1 (6 bases). Germline V lookup: CDR1 MGHRA, CDR2 YSYEKL. The CDR3 extends over 15 amino acids. V lost 3 bases and J 7 bases, leaving 15 bases between the germline ends. CDR3 amino acids: CASSQGAPGVEKLFF. The CDR3 DNA follows: TGCGCCAGCAGCCAGGGGGCTCCCGGGGTTGAAAAACTGTTTTTT.

This chain joins TRBV9 and TRBJ2-3; perhaps TRBD2 as D (5 bases). The CDR3 runs to 14 residues. The V and J ends lost 1 base and 4 bases respectively, with 10 bases between them. The germline V gene encodes CDR1 SGDLS and CDR2 YYNGEE. In DNA form, the CDR3 reads TGTGCCAGCAGCGTAAACGTCGGGGCAGATACGCAGTATTTT. Translated, it gives CASSVNVGADTQYF.